This TCR beta chain was captured by sequencing in a study of OX40 agonist ivuxolimab in advanced cancers. Study-level points and caveats: Also present in some nonresponders was a low level of normalized T-cell clonal expansion. With doses of 0.1 to 3.0 mg/kg, CD4+ and CD8+ blood T cells had undergone clonal expansion by week 6.

As for this clone: Its specificity is not known.

Produced via immunoSEQ multiplex PCR; TCRdb's table is partial and in-frame only. The table shows 73,000 or so clones, with about 90% occurring only once. The sample consisted of CD4+ or CD8+ T cells sorted from blood, taken in a trial of the OX40 agonist ivuxolimab. This receptor was obtained from an adult with an advanced solid tumor such as melanoma, head and neck, liver or kidney cancer.

The CDR3 here is CASSYSWRGAPYGYTF. The CDR3 DNA is TGTGCCAGCAGTTACTCGTGGAGGGGGGCGCCCTATGGCTACACCTTC. The genes are TRBV6-5 and TRBJ1-2; possibly TRBD1 for D (6 bases). Germline V gene data show CDR1 as MNHEY and CDR2 as SVGAGI. The germline V and J ends were trimmed by 0 bases and 4 bases, with 15 bases remaining between them. The CDR3 loop spans 16 amino acids.